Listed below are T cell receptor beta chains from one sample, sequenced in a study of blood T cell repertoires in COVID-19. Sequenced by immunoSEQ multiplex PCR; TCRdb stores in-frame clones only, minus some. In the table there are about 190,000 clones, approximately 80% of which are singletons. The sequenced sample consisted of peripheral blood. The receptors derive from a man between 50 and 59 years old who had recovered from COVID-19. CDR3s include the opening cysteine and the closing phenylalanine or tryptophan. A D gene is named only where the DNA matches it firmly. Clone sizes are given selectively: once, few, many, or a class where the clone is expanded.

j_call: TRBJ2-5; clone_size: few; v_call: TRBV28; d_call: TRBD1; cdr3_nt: TGTGCCAGCAGTTTCGGTGGGACAGGGGGCTCGGTTGAGACCCAGTACTTC; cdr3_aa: CASSFGGTGGSVETQYF
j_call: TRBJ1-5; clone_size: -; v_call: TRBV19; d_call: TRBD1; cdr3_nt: TGTGCCAGTAGTATAGGACAGGGTTATAATCAGCCCCAGCATTTT; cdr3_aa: CASSIGQGYNQPQHF
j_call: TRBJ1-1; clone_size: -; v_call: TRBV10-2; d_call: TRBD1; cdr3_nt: TGCGCCAGCAGTGGGGGACAGGGCACTGAAGCTTTCTTT; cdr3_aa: CASSGGQGTEAFF
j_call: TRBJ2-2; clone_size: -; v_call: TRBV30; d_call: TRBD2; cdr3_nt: TGTGCCTGGAGTTTACTAGCGGGATGGAACACCGGGGAGCTGTTTTTT; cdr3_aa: CAWSLLAGWNTGELFF
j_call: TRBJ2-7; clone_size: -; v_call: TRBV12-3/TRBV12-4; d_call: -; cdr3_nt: TGTGCCAGCAGTCCTAGAGGGGGCGAGCAGTACTTC; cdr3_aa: CASSPRGGEQYF
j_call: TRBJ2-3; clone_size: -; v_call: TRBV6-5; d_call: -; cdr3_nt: TGTGCCAGCAGTTACTCATCACGGACAGCGACGCAGTATTTT; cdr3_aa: CASSYSSRTATQYF
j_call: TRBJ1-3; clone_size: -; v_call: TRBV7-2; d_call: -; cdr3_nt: TGTGCCAGCAGCCGTGATTCCGGGTACTCTGGAAACACCATATATTTT; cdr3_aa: CASSRDSGYSGNTIYF
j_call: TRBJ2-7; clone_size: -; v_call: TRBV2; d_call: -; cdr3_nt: TGTGCCAGCACTCGGGGCGGGACAGTGCCCATCTCTCCGTACTTC; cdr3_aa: CASTRGGTVPISPYF
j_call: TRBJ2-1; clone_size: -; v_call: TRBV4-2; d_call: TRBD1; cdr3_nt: TGTGCCAGCAGCCAAGCCCGGGACAGGGGTTCCTACAATGAGCAGTTCTTC; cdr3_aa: CASSQARDRGSYNEQFF
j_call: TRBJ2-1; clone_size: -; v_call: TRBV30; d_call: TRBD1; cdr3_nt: TGTGCCTGGACCCCGGACAGGAGAAAGGGGCAGTTCTTC; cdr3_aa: CAWTPDRRKGQFF
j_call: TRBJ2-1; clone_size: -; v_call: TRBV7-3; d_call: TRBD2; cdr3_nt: TGTGCCAGCAGCTTAACTAGCGGGGCTTACAATGAGCAGTTCTTC; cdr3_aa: CASSLTSGAYNEQFF
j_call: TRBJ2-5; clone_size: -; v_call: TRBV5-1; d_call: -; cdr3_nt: TGCGCCAGCAGCTTTGTCAGGACGGGGGAAGAGACCCAGTACTTC; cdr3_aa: CASSFVRTGEETQYF
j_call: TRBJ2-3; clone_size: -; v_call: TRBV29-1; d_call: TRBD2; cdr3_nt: TGCAGCGTTGAGGGGACTAGCGGGAGCGCCTATACGCAGTATTTT; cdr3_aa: CSVEGTSGSAYTQYF
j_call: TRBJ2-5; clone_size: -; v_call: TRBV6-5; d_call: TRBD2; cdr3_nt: TGTGCCAGCCTAGCGGGAGGTGGAGAGACCCAGTACTTC; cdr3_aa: CASLAGGGETQYF
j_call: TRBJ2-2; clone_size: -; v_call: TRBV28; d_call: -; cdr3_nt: TGTGCCAGCAGTTTATGGACAGCCACCGGGGAGCTGTTTTTT; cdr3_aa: CASSLWTATGELFF
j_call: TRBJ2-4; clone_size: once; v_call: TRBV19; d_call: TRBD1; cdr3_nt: TGTGCCAGTAGTAAGCCGGGACAGATAAACATTCAGTACTTC; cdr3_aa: CASSKPGQINIQYF
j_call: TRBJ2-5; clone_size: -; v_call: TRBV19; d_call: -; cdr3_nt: TGTGCCAGTAGCACAGCCGGACTTCAAGAGACCCAGTACTTC; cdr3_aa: CASSTAGLQETQYF
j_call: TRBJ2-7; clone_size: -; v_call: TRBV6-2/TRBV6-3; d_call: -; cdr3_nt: TGTGCCAGCAGTTACTCGACGGGGTTATCCTACGAGCAGTACTTC; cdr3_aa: CASSYSTGLSYEQYF
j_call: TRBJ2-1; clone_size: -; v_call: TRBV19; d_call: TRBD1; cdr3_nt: TGTGCCAGTAGTATATGGGACAGGGTCCATAGGGCTAATGAGCAGTTCTTC; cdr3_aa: CASSIWDRVHRANEQFF
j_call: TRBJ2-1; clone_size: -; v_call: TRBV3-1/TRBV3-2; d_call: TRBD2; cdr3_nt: TGTGCCAGCAGCCAGACTAGCGGATACAATGAGCAGTTCTTC; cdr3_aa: CASSQTSGYNEQFF
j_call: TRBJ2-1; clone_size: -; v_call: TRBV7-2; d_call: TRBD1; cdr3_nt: TGTGCCAGCAGCTTAGGATGGACAGGGGGGGGCGGTGAGCAGTTCTTC; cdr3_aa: CASSLGWTGGGGEQFF
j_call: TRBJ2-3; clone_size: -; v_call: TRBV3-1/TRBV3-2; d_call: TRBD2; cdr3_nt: TGTGCCAGCGCCCGAGCGGGAGTGGGCTTACATCTCACAGATACGCAGTATTTT; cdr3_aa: CASARAGVGLHLTDTQYF
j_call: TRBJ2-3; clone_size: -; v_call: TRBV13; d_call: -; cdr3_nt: TGTGCCAGCAGCTTAGCGGGAGCATACACAGATACGCAGTATTTT; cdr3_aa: CASSLAGAYTDTQYF
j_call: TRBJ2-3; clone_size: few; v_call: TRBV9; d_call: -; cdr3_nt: TGTGCCAGCAGCGTACAGATGCTGACAGATACGCAGTATTTT; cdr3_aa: CASSVQMLTDTQYF
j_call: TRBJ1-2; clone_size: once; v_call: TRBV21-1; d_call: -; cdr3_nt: TGTGCCAGCAGCGAACCGGGACTGAGGTATGGCTACACCTTC; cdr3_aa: CASSEPGLRYGYTF
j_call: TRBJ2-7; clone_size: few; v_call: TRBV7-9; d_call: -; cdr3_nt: TGTGCCAGCAGCTCTACCTACGAGCAGTACTTC; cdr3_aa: CASSSTYEQYF
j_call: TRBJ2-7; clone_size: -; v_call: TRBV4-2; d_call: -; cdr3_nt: TGTGCCAGCAGCCAAGTAAGGGGAAGCGAGCAGTACTTC; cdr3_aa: CASSQVRGSEQYF
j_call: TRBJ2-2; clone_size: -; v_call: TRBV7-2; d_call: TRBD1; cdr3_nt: TGTGCCAGCAGCCGACAGGGTTCCGGGGAGCTGTTTTTT; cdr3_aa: CASSRQGSGELFF
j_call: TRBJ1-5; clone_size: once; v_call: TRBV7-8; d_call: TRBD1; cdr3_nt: TGTGCCAGCAGCTTATGGGACAGAAGTAGCAATCAGCCCCAGCATTTT; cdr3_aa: CASSLWDRSSNQPQHF
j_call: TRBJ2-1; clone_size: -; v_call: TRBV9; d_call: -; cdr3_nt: TGTGCCAGCAGCGCCTCGTTAGCCTATGAGCAGTTCTTC; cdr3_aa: CASSASLAYEQFF
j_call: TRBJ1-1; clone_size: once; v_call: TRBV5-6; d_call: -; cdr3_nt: TGTGCCAGCAGCTTGGGGGGCCCGCTGAACACTGAAGCTTTCTTT; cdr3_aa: CASSLGGPLNTEAFF
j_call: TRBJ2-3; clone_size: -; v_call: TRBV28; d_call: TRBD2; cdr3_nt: TGTGCCAGCAGTCTTACTAGCGGAGCTCCTAGCACAGATACGCAGTATTTT; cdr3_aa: CASSLTSGAPSTDTQYF
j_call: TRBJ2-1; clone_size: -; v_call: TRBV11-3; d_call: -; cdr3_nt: TGTGCCAGCAGCTCCCGAACAGGACAGTACAATGAGCAGTTCTTC; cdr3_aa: CASSSRTGQYNEQFF
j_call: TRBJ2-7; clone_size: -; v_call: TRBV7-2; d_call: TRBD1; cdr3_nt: TGTGCCAGCAGCTTAGCAGGGACAGGGGTTTACGAGCAGTACTTC; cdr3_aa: CASSLAGTGVYEQYF
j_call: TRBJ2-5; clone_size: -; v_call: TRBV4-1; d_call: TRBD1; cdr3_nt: TGCGCCAGCAGCCAAACCGGGACAGTCCAAGAGACCCAGTACTTC; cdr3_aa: CASSQTGTVQETQYF
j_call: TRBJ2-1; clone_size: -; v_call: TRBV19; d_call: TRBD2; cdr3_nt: TGTGCCAGTAGTATAAGGGGTTGGACTAGCGGGAGTTCAGGGGAGCAGTTCTTC; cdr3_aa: CASSIRGWTSGSSGEQFF
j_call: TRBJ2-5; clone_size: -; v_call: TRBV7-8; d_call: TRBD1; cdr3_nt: TGTGCCAGCAGAGAATTAGGGGCAGGGGGCCAAGAGACCCAGTACTTC; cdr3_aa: CASRELGAGGQETQYF
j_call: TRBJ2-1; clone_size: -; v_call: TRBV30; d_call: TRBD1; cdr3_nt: TGTGCCTGGTTAACAGGGGGCGGGTCCTACAATGAGCAGTTCTTC; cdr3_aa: CAWLTGGGSYNEQFF
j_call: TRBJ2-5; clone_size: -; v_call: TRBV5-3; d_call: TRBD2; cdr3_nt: TGTGCCAGAAGCTTCGTGCGGGAGGGCTCCGAGACCCAGTACTTC; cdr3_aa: CARSFVREGSETQYF
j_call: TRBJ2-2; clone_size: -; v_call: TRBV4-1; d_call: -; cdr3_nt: TGCGCCAGCAGCCCGAAGAGGTCGAACACCGGGGAGCTGTTTTTT; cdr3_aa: CASSPKRSNTGELFF
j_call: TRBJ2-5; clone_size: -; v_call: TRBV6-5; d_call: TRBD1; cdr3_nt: TGTGCCAGCAGTCAGAACAGGGGGCGCGTAGAGACCCAGTACTTC; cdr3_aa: CASSQNRGRVETQYF
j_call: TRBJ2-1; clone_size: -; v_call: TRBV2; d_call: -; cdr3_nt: TGTGCCAGCAGTCCTGGGGACAAGAGCTCCTACAATGAGCAGTTCTTC; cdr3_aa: CASSPGDKSSYNEQFF
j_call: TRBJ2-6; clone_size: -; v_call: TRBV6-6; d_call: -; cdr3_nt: TGTGCCACGAAGGACTCGGGCTCTGGGGCCAACGTCCTGACTTTC; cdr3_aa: CATKDSGSGANVLTF
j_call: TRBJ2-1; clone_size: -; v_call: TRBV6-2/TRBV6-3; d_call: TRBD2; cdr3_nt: TGTGCCAGCAGCCCGGGACTAGCGGCTGACAATGAGCAGTTCTTC; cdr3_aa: CASSPGLAADNEQFF
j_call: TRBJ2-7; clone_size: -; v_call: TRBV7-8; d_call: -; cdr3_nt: TGTGCCAGCAGCTTAGTAAGTTTCGGGATAACCCGCTACGAGCAGTACTTC; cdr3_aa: CASSLVSFGITRYEQYF
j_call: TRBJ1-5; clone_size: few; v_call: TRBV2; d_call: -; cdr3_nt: TGTGCCAGCAGTGCCGGGAGCCTTTCCAATCAGCCCCAGCATTTT; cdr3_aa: CASSAGSLSNQPQHF
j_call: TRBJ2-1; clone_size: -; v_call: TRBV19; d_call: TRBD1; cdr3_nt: TGTGCCAGTAGTGCGGGACAGGGGAACAATGAGCAGTTCTTC; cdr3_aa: CASSAGQGNNEQFF
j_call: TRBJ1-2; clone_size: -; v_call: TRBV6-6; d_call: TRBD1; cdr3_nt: TGTGCCAGCAGTCTATCTGGGACAGGGATTAATGGCTACACCTTC; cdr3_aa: CASSLSGTGINGYTF
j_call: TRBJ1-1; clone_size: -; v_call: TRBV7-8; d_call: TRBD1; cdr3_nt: TGTGCCAGCAGCCCCCGGACAGGGGGAATAACTGAAGCTTTCTTT; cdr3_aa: CASSPRTGGITEAFF